These 32 T cell receptor beta chains came from one sample sequenced in a study of blood T cell repertoires in COVID-19. Method: immunoSEQ multiplex PCR; TCRdb's copy keeps in-frame clones and lacks some. The data hold 270,000 or so clones, with around 83% observed a single time. Sequenced: PBMCs or T cells enriched from blood (not recorded which). Receptors were obtained from a woman between 50 and 59 years old who had been exposed to COVID-19.

This rearrangement joins TRBV6-1 to TRBJ1-4; D is possibly TRBD1 (5 bases). Germline CDR1 is MNHNS and CDR2 is SASEGT. Trimming cost V 1 base and J 8 bases, with 14 bases left between them. The CDR3 extends over 15 amino acids. CDR3 bases: TGTGCCAGCAGTGAAGATCCGCAGGGAATGGAAAAACTGTTTTTT. Protein: CASSEDPQGMEKLFF.

V gene TRBV5-1 combines with J gene TRBJ2-3; possibly TRBD2 for D (5 bases). This CDR3 has 16 residues. The germline CDR1 and CDR2 sequences are SGHRS and YFSETQ. V was trimmed by 4 bases and J by 0 bases, leaving 15 bases between them. CDR3 sequence reads: CASSPGKGFSTDTQYF. In DNA form, the CDR3 reads TGCGCCAGCAGCCCCGGGAAGGGCTTTAGCACAGATACGCAGTATTTT. The variable domain in full, completed from reference TRBV5-1 and TRBJ2-3, reads KAGVTQTPRYLIKTRGQQVTLSCSPISGHRSVSWYQQTPGQGLQFLFEYFSETQRNKGNFPGRFSGRQFSNSRSEMNVSTLELGDSALYLCASSPGKGFSTDTQYFGPGTRLTVL.

The chain employs TRBV19 and TRBJ1-2; 10 bases line up with TRBD1. The germline V gene encodes CDR1 LNHDA and CDR2 SQIVND (reference sequence). This CDR3 is built from 14 residues. Trimming took 4 bases from V and 7 from J; bases not matched to a gene: 6. DNA for the CDR3: TGTGCCAGTAGTAGATTGACAGGGGGCTCTGGCTACACCTTC. It is translated as CASSRLTGGSGYTF.

V and J are TRBV5-4 and TRBJ1-2; 9 bases align to TRBD1. The CDR3 covers 17 residues. V shed 5 bases and J 1 base; nucleotides not matched to a gene: 12. CDR1 is SGHNT and CDR2 is YYREEE in the germline V gene (reference sequence). The CDR3 reads CASRIRGTGKINYGYTF. CDR3 bases: TGTGCCAGCAGAATCCGCGGGACAGGGAAGATTAACTATGGCTACACCTTC.

V and J are TRBV2 and TRBJ2-7; tentatively, D is TRBD2 (5 bases). The CDR3 has 13 residues. Germline V gene sequence: CDR1 SNHLY, CDR2 FYNNEI. Trimming shortened V by 5 bases and J by 3 bases, and 11 bases separated the two germline ends. This chain's CDR3 is CASSYGLFYEQYF. CDR3 nucleotides: TGTGCCAGCAGTTACGGACTCTTCTACGAGCAGTACTTC.

The gene calls are TRBV18 and TRBJ2-5; D unresolved. Germline CDR1 reads KGHSH; CDR2 reads LQKENI. This CDR3 contains 12 residues. V lost 3 bases and J lost 1, with 3 bases in between. CDR3 sequence (DNA): TGTGCCAGCTCACCCTCCCAAGAGACCCAGTACTTC. It yields the protein CASSPSQETQYF.

Worth noting for this clone: This sample includes further DNA sequences coding for the same CDR3. This chain connects TRBV18 to TRBJ1-1; D may be TRBD1 (5 bases). There are 13 residues in the CDR3. CDR1 KGHSH and CDR2 LQKENI come from the germline V gene. Trimming took off 3 bases at V and 2 bases at J, with 7 bases between the two ends. The CDR3 is CASSPQGNTEAFF. The CDR3 bases are TGTGCCAGCTCACCCCAGGGAAACACTGAAGCTTTCTTT. The full variable domain, rest sourced from reference TRBV18 and TRBJ1-1, is NAGVMQNPRHLVRRRGQEARLRCSPMKGHSHVYWYRQLPEEGLKFMVYLQKENIIDESGMPKERFSAEFPKEGPSILRIQQVVRGDSAAYFCASSPQGNTEAFFGQGTRLTVV.

The rearrangement uses TRBV5-5 and TRBJ1-4, with D unclear. CDR1 is SGHKS, CDR2 YYEKEE, per germline (reference sequence). Trimming left V 1 base short and J 8 bases short, with 6 bases between. The CDR3 is made up of 12 amino acids. CDR3 DNA: TGTGCCAGCAGCTTGCGGGAGGAAAAACTGTTTTTT. Protein product: CASSLREEKLFF.

This clone appeared a few times. The V and J genes are TRBV7-2 and TRBJ2-7, with D possibly TRBD2 on 6 matching bases. Between the trimmed V and J ends, which lost 3 bases and 5 bases, there was a span of 11 bases. Germline V CDR1 and CDR2: SGHTA, FQGNSA. This CDR3 has 13 amino acids. The CDR3 protein is CASSLQTRNEQYF. CDR3 sequence (DNA): TGTGCCAGCAGCTTGCAGACTAGAAACGAGCAGTACTTC. Together with reference TRBV7-2 and TRBJ2-7, the CDR3 gives the full variable domain: GAGVSQSPSNKVTEKGKDVELRCDPISGHTALYWYRQSLGQGLEFLIYFQGNSAPDKSGLPSDRFSAERTGGSVSTLTIQRTQQEDSAVYLCASSLQTRNEQYFGPGTRLTVT.

V gene TRBV6-1 combines with J gene TRBJ2-7; TRBD1 matches at 10 bases. V dropped 4 bases and J dropped 2; count of bases not matched to a gene: 14. This CDR3 is 18 amino acids long. CDR1 and CDR2 (germline): MNHNS, SASEGT. As DNA, the CDR3 is TGTGCCAGCAGTGGGAAAAGACAGGGGGCCCATCCGCCCTACGAGCAGTACTTC. Amino acid sequence: CASSGKRQGAHPPYEQYF.

J is TRBJ1-1 and V is TRBV2; no reliable D call. V was trimmed by 7 bases and J by 1 base, leaving 10 bases between them. Per germline, CDR1 SNHLY and CDR2 FYNNEI. The CDR3 is 13 amino acids. The chain's CDR3 is CASNAYPNTEAFF. CDR3 in DNA: TGTGCCAGCAATGCCTATCCGAACACTGAAGCTTTCTTT.

This clone was seen only a few times. The chain links TRBV19 to TRBJ1-5, with a possible D match to TRBD1 (6 bases). V shed 5 bases and J shed 8 bases, with 22 bases lying between them. This CDR3 spans 16 amino acids. The V gene's germline CDR1 is LNHDA and CDR2 SQIVND (reference sequence). The CDR3 bases are TGTGCCAGTAGTCTCTCCTCTACAGGGAATGGGGAGCCCCAGCATTTT. Protein sequence: CASSLSSTGNGEPQHF. The entire variable domain, with the rest obtained from reference TRBV19 and TRBJ1-5, is as follows: DGGITQSPKYLFRKEGQNVTLSCEQNLNHDAMYWYRQDPGQGLRLIYYSQIVNDFQKGDIAEGYSVSREKKESFPLTVTSAQKNPTAFYLCASSLSSTGNGEPQHFGDGTRLSIL.

V and J are TRBV2 and TRBJ1-2; tentative D call: TRBD1 (5 bases). This CDR3 spans 14 amino acids. Germline V gene data show CDR1 as SNHLY and CDR2 as FYNNEI. The V end lost 2 bases, the J end lost 4 bases, and 11 bases lay between the germline ends. The CDR3 coding sequence is TGTGCCAGCAGTGAACAGGCAGGGCCCTATGGCTACACCTTC. Protein: CASSEQAGPYGYTF.

V usage is TRBV20-1 and J usage is TRBJ1-2, with D possibly matching TRBD1 (6 bases). The V gene lost 5 bases and the J gene lost 6 bases, with 10 bases spanning the gap. Germline V CDR1 and CDR2: DFQATT, SNEGSKA (reference sequence). The CDR3 has 11 amino acids. CDR3 sequence (DNA): TGCAGTGCTCCAGCAGGGGATGGCTACACCTTC. It is translated as CSAPAGDGYTF.

As concerns this clone: An end of the junction does not agree with germline; a read error may underlie this. The V gene is TRBV27, the J gene TRBJ1-4; D unclear. Germline CDR1 MNHEY, CDR2 SMNVEV (reference sequence). The CDR3 runs 14 residues. CDR3 DNA: TGTGCCAGCCGTTTCGCGGGAACTAATGAAAAACTGTTTTTT. Translated, it gives CASRFAGTNEKLFF.

The chain combines TRBV5-6 with TRBJ2-7; possible D gene TRBD2, 5 bases. The V end was cut by 2 bases, the J end by 0 bases, with 6 bases between. Germline V CDR1 and CDR2: SGHDT, YYEEEE. The CDR3 has 13 amino acids. CDR3 sequence (DNA): TGTGCCAGCAGCTTAGGGAGCTCCTACGAGCAGTACTTC. The encoded protein is CASSLGSSYEQYF.

V usage is TRBV19 and J usage is TRBJ1-6; the match to TRBD1 covers 10 bases. V lost 7 bases and J lost 5; bases outside the gene matches: 11. Per the germline V gene, CDR1 is LNHDA and CDR2 is SQIVND (reference sequence). This CDR3 contains 17 residues. The CDR3: CASTPRDRGQNNSPLHF. The CDR3, as DNA: TGTGCCAGTACACCGAGGGACAGGGGACAGAATAATTCACCCCTCCACTTT.

This rearrangement joins TRBV18 to TRBJ2-5, with 7 bases matching TRBD1. This CDR3 region has 14 residues. Germline assignment: CDR1 KGHSH and CDR2 LQKENI. The V segment lost 6 bases and the J segment 2 bases; nucleotides outside the gene matches: 6. CDR3 in amino acids: CASSTRQGQETQYF. DNA of the CDR3: TGTGCCAGCTCTACCAGACAGGGACAAGAGACCCAGTACTTC.

This clone was counted a single time. The chain is built from TRBV7-8 and TRBJ1-5; TRBD1 matches at 8 bases. The germline CDR1 and CDR2 sequences are SGHVS and FQNEAQ. The CDR3 spans 16 residues. The ends lost 0 bases at V and 1 base at J; junction bases unmatched: 2. As DNA, the CDR3 is TGTGCCAGCAGCTTAGCACAGGGGGGGAGCAATCAGCCCCAGCATTTT. It yields the protein CASSLAQGGSNQPQHF. The complete variable domain, with remaining parts taken from reference TRBV7-8 and TRBJ1-5, reads GAGVSQSPRYKVAKRGQDVALRCDPISGHVSLFWYQQALGQGPEFLTYFQNEAQLDKSGLPSDRFFAERPEGSVSTLKIQRTQQEDSAVYLCASSLAQGGSNQPQHFGDGTRLSIL.

The V call is TRBV27, the J call TRBJ2-5; a weak D match, TRBD2 (5 bases). With 5 bases removed from V and 6 bases from J, the gap between germline ends came to 13 bases. In germline, CDR1 is MNHEY, CDR2 SMNVEV (reference sequence). CDR3 size: 13 residues. For the CDR3, the DNA is TGTGCCAGCAGTGAGGCTCACGGGAAGACCCAGTACTTC. Translating gives CASSEAHGKTQYF.

The count of this clone is one. The V gene is TRBV27, the J gene TRBJ1-5, with a possible D match to TRBD1 (6 bases). Between the trimmed V and J ends, which lost 0 bases and 4 bases, there was a span of 10 bases. The CDR3 runs to 15 residues. CDR1 and CDR2 (germline): MNHEY, SMNVEV (reference sequence). CDR3 sequence: CASSLSRDTNQPQHF. In DNA form, the CDR3 reads TGTGCCAGCAGTTTATCAAGGGACACTAATCAGCCCCAGCATTTT.

The chain uses TRBV2 and TRBJ2-5; no firm D call. The CDR3 length is 14 residues. With 5 bases removed from V and 5 bases from J, the gap between germline ends came to 15 bases. CDR1 is SNHLY, CDR2 FYNNEI, per germline. The CDR3 is CASSPPLELETQYF. The CDR3 DNA sequence: TGTGCCAGCAGTCCACCCCTAGAACTCGAGACCCAGTACTTC.

This chain joins TRBV28 and TRBJ1-4; TRBD1 agrees at 8 bases. This CDR3 is built from 18 residues. Trimming took 6 bases from V and 6 from J; bases not matched to a gene: 18. The germline CDR1 and CDR2 sequences are MDHEN and SYDVKM. CDR3 nucleotide sequence: TGTGCCAGCAGCGCCGGGACAGGCCTCCTTTCAAGGGATGAAAAACTGTTTTTT. Amino acid sequence: CASSAGTGLLSRDEKLFF.

The chain combines TRBV19 with TRBJ1-1; D ambiguous. Germline V gives CDR1 LNHDA, CDR2 SQIVND (reference sequence). Trimming cost V 3 bases and J 7 bases, with 18 bases left between them. This CDR3 contains 15 residues. CDR3 in amino acids: CASSIGSPLGIEAFF. The CDR3 coding sequence is TGTGCCAGTAGTATTGGCTCCCCATTGGGCATTGAAGCTTTCTTT.

The chain is built from TRBV28 and TRBJ1-1; D remains ambiguous. The V and J ends lost 3 bases and 1 base respectively, with 9 bases between them. Germline loops: CDR1 MDHEN, CDR2 SYDVKM. CDR3 length: 14 residues. In DNA form, the CDR3 reads TGTGCCAGCAGTTTCTCTCGGTCGAACACTGAAGCTTTCTTT. This codes for CASSFSRSNTEAFF. The variable domain in full, with the rest retrieved from reference TRBV28 and TRBJ1-1, is DVKVTQSSRYLVKRTGEKVFLECVQDMDHENMFWYRQDPGLGLRLIYFSYDVKMKEKGDIPEGYSVSREKKERFSLILESASTNQTSMYLCASSFSRSNTEAFFGQGTRLTVV.

The V call is TRBV28, the J call TRBJ2-5; TRBD2 matches at 9 bases. J gave up 3 bases and V 3 bases, and 17 bases lay outside the gene matches. The CDR3 consists of 19 residues. Germline lookup yields CDR1 MDHEN and CDR2 SYDVKM. The CDR3 bases are TGTGCCAGCAGTTTGGGGGCCGGCCAGCGGGGGGCCGGGGAAGAGACCCAGTACTTC. Its protein product is CASSLGAGQRGAGEETQYF.

The V call is TRBV5-6, the J call TRBJ2-4; D gene ambiguous. Germline assignment: CDR1 SGHDT and CDR2 YYEEEE. CDR3 length: 14 amino acids. Trimming took 6 bases from V and 4 from J, leaving 14 bases between them. The CDR3: CASTPMMQKNIQYF. CDR3 sequence (DNA): TGTGCCAGCACCCCGATGATGCAGAAAAACATTCAGTACTTC.

The rearrangement links TRBV4-2 to TRBJ1-5; weak D call: TRBD1 (6 bases). Looked up from germline, CDR1 is LGHNA and CDR2 is YNFKEQ. Deletions cut 3 bases from V and 6 bases from J, with 9 bases between. The CDR3 runs to 13 residues. The CDR3 nucleotides are TGTGCCAGCAGCCAGGGACAAGGTCAGCCCCAGCATTTT. Its protein is CASSQGQGQPQHF.

The V gene is TRBV5-1, the J gene TRBJ1-2; tentatively, D is TRBD1 (6 bases). The germline V gene encodes CDR1 SGHRS and CDR2 YFSETQ. Trimming took off 3 bases at V and 6 bases at J, with 18 bases between the two ends. This CDR3 has 15 residues. Here the CDR3 reads CASSSTEGTWDGYTF. The CDR3 DNA sequence: TGCGCCAGCAGCTCGACTGAGGGGACATGGGATGGCTACACCTTC.

This clone was recorded only once. This chain links TRBV12-3 or TRBV12-4 with TRBJ2-7, with no clear D. Trimming removed 4 bases at V and 3 bases at J, with 10 bases between. This CDR3 has 13 amino acids. The CDR3 DNA reads TGTGCCAGCAGTTCCCTTGGGCGCTACGAGCAGTACTTC. Translation gives CASSSLGRYEQYF.

This chain joins TRBV28 and TRBJ1-1, with 9 bases that match TRBD1. This CDR3 comprises 15 residues. After removal of 8 bases from V and 1 base from J, the junction contained 8 bases not matched to a gene. The germline gives CDR1 MDHEN, CDR2 SYDVKM. In DNA form, the CDR3 reads TGTGCCAGCCAGGGCTCGGGACAGGGGAACACTGAAGCTTTCTTT. Protein product: CASQGSGQGNTEAFF.

This chain joins TRBV30 and TRBJ1-2, with TRBD1 matching 9 bases. There are 13 residues in the CDR3. V shed 1 base, J shed 10 bases, and the junction held 7 bases outside the gene matches. CDR1 is GTSNPN, CDR2 SVGIG, per germline (reference sequence). Here the CDR3 DNA reads TGTGCCTGGAGTGAGGGACAGGGATTGTACTACACCTTC. Protein product: CAWSEGQGLYYTF.